The clone carrying this T cell receptor beta chain has a count of ten or more. V was shortened by 1 base and J by 7 bases, with 4 bases between the two germline ends. The CDR3 has 12 residues. Germline-derived CDR1 and CDR2 are SEHNR and FQNEAQ (reference sequence). These data originate in a study of response to subunit inactivated influenza vaccine. TCRdb used MiXCR to reprocess the RT-PCR reads, holding one entry per CDR3 protein. The data hold under 750,000 distinct CDR3 sequences, with 10% to 15% observed a single time. The V gene is TRBV7-9, the J gene TRBJ2-2; D uncertain. The sample in question was PBMCs from blood, obtained on the day of vaccination. The receptor was isolated from a man aged 50 to 59 who received an inactivated influenza vaccine. In nucleotides, the CDR3 is TGTGCCAGCAGCTTAGTCTTCGGGGAGCTGTTTTTT. Protein product: CASSLVFGELFF.